The T cell receptor beta chain under discussion was sequenced for a study of technical replicates of blood from a few donors. TCRdb's table, derived via immunoSEQ multiplex PCR, lists solely in-frame clones and lacks some. The repertoire holds about 74,000 clones, with roughly 95% as singletons. The CDR3 sequence is 15 residues long. The ends were cut back, 1 base at V and 0 bases at J, with 10 bases in the middle. Germline CDR1 SGHVS, CDR2 FNYEAQ. The sequencing input was T cells isolated from PBMCs. The receptor was isolated from a human donor in good health. This chain connects TRBV7-6 to TRBJ2-7, with D perhaps TRBD2 (5 bases). This CDR3 reads CASSLGGESSYEQYF. The DNA of the CDR3 is TGTGCCAGCAGCTTAGGTGGGGAGAGCTCCTACGAGCAGTACTTC. The whole variable domain, remainder taken from reference TRBV7-6 and TRBJ2-7, is GAGVSQSPRYKVTKRGQDVALRCDPISGHVSLYWYRQALGQGPEFLTYFNYEAQQDKSGLPNDRFSAERPEGSISTLTIQRTEQRDSAMYRCASSLGGESSYEQYFGPGTRLTVT.